This T cell receptor beta chain was sequenced during a study of blood T cell repertoires in COVID-19. Sequencing was performed with immunoSEQ multiplex PCR; in TCRdb, only in-frame clones are kept and a portion is missing. The sample carries about 300,000 clones, 70% to 90% recorded once. Germline-derived CDR1 and CDR2 are SGHDT and YYEEEE. Trimming shortened V by 4 bases and J by 4 bases, and 15 bases separated the two germline ends. This CDR3 comprises 15 residues. Enrollees, roughly 18 to 90 years old, lived in 20 to 25 US areas. Cohorts were determined from participant-reported clinical history. This TCR came from a young man who had recovered from COVID-19. The source material was PBMCs or T cells enriched from blood (not recorded which). The genes are TRBV5-6 and TRBJ2-1; the D gene is possibly TRBD2 (6 bases). CDR3 amino acids: CASSPRAGRYNEQFF. The CDR3 region has the DNA TGTGCCAGCAGCCCACGGGCGGGGCGATACAATGAGCAGTTCTTC.